Given below is one T cell receptor (beta chain) in context. The data stem from a study of blood T cell repertoires in COVID-19. Across the study: The United States, Italy and Spain supplied acute and convalescent COVID-19 samples. Nucleic acid was either cDNA or gDNA, and it came from T cells, B-cell-depleted T cells, or PBMCs.

The CDR3 runs 13 residues. Germline V gives CDR1 SQVTM, CDR2 ANQGSEA. V gave up 0 bases and J gave up 4 bases, with 7 bases separating them. Authors' methods: Nucleated cell counts were estimated from reference gene primer amplification. TCRdb keeps only in-frame clones here, not all; method: immunoSEQ multiplex PCR. The V and J calls and clone size come from that table; D and trimming were worked out from the DNA. The data show roughly 230,000 clones, with about 83% seen just once and roughly 5.5% held by the top ten. The TCR originated in a human donor in a cohort sampled during active COVID-19. This chain joins TRBV29-1 and TRBJ1-5; unclear D gene. Specimen: peripheral blood. The CDR3 region is CSVEEQPNQPQHF. The CDR3 DNA is TGCAGCGTTGAAGAACAGCCTAATCAGCCCCAGCATTTT.